This TCR beta chain emerged from a study of response to subunit inactivated influenza vaccine. Study-level results: T cells newly recruited by each seasonal influenza vaccination are few, the authors suggested.

The CDR3 has 16 amino acids. CDR1 is MNHEY and CDR2 is SMNVEV in the germline V gene (reference sequence). Trimming took 5 bases from V and 1 from J, leaving 17 bases between them. Comment on this clonotype: The antigen is undetermined.

TCRdb reprocessed the RT-PCR reads via MiXCR and lists one record per CDR3 protein. Of more than 250,000 distinct CDR3 sequences in the sample, less than 25% are singletons; the top ten hold about 10%. This specimen consisted of PBMCs from blood, obtained less than 22 months after vaccination. This sequence was found in a man between 50 and 70 years old who received an inactivated influenza vaccine. The genes are TRBV27 and TRBJ1-1; no definite D call. The CDR3 bases are TGTGCCAGCAGTCCCACCCGGAGATTCGAGAACACTGAAGCTTTCTTT. It codes for CASSPTRRFENTEAFF.